This T cell receptor beta chain was captured in a study of OX40 agonist ivuxolimab in advanced cancers. The assay was immunoSEQ multiplex PCR, and TCRdb's table has in-frame clones only and misses some. The sample lists tens of thousands of clones, about four fifths occurring once. Deletions cut 0 bases from V and 6 bases from J, with 9 bases between. Germline V lookup: CDR1 WNHNN, CDR2 SYGVQD (reference sequence). The CDR3 is 14 amino acids. The chain has TRBV10-1 and TRBJ2-1; possible D gene TRBD2, 6 bases. The receptor was derived from an adult with an advanced solid tumor such as melanoma, head and neck, liver or kidney cancer. This specimen was CD4+ or CD8+ T cells sorted from blood, taken in a trial of the OX40 agonist ivuxolimab. DNA for the CDR3: TGCGCCAGCAGTGAGTCTGGAGGGCCCAATGAGCAGTTCTTC. Translated: CASSESGGPNEQFF.